Each of the 28 T cell receptor beta chains below was sequenced from the same sample in a study of blood T cell repertoires in COVID-19. Here immunoSEQ multiplex PCR was the method, and the copy in TCRdb shows in-frame clones only, minus some. The sample lists 180,000 or so clones, 82% occurring once. The sequenced sample was peripheral blood. The receptors originated from a woman in her 70s with acute or convalescent COVID-19.

About this clone: At one boundary the junction diverges from the germline segment, which might be a read error. This chain connects TRBV7-7 to TRBJ2-5, with 8 bases that match TRBD2. Germline values: CDR1 SSHAT, CDR2 FNYEAQ (reference sequence). This CDR3 is 14 amino acids long. The CDR3 DNA is TGTGCTAGCAGCTTCCCGACTAGCGAGGGGACCCAGTACTTC. Protein product: CASSFPTSEGTQYF.

The J gene is TRBJ2-3, the V gene TRBV6-1, with D unresolved. The CDR3 sequence is 16 residues long. The V and J ends lost 4 bases and 2 bases respectively, with 16 bases between them. Germline V gene data show CDR1 as MNHNS and CDR2 as SASEGT. The CDR3 protein is CASSGRMTRLTDTQYF. In DNA, the CDR3 is TGTGCCAGCAGTGGCAGGATGACCCGTCTCACAGATACGCAGTATTTT.

A word on this clone: Germline and junction disagree at one end, which may indicate a read error. For the CDR3, the DNA is TGCAGTGCTAGAGATGAGGGACAGACCAGCTTC. Translating it yields CSARDEGQTSF. The chain carries TRBV20-1 and TRBJ1-2, with 7 bases fitting TRBD1. Germline assignment: CDR1 DFQATT and CDR2 SNEGSKA (reference sequence). The CDR3 extends over 11 amino acids.

The chain is built from TRBV27 and TRBJ2-7, with D perhaps TRBD1 (6 bases). CDR3 length equals 14 residues. Germline-derived CDR1 and CDR2 are MNHEY and SMNVEV (reference sequence). Trimming left V 5 bases short and J 2 bases short, with 13 bases between. The CDR3 spells CASSATGGPYEQYF. Written as DNA, the CDR3 is TGTGCCAGCAGTGCGACAGGAGGCCCCTACGAGCAGTACTTC.

This clone came up once. V gene TRBV24-1 combines with J gene TRBJ2-2; D possibly corresponds to TRBD2 (6 bases). Trimming took 1 base from V and 0 from J, leaving 11 bases between them. This CDR3 has 17 amino acids. Germline V CDR1 and CDR2: KGHDR, SFDVKD. CDR3 sequence: CATSDLSGTANTGELFF. As DNA, the CDR3 is TGTGCCACCAGTGATTTATCCGGGACTGCGAACACCGGGGAGCTGTTTTTT.

This chain links TRBV21-1 with TRBJ1-1; TRBD1, the table's D call, lacks a check against the DNA. TRBV21-1 is reported as a pseudogene. This CDR3 is 16 amino acids long. CDR3: CASSAQLRTANTEAFF. Here the CDR3 DNA reads TGTGCCAGCAGCGCTCAGCTGAGGACAGCCAACACTGAAGCTTTCTTT.

This clone has just one count. This chain joins TRBV18 and TRBJ2-7; 10 bases line up with TRBD2. The CDR3 is 15 residues long. Germline assignment: CDR1 KGHSH and CDR2 LQKENI. The V segment lost 5 bases and the J segment 3 bases; nucleotides outside the gene matches: 7. CDR3 in amino acids: CASSFGTSGNYEQYF. CDR3 DNA: TGTGCCAGCTCATTCGGAACTAGCGGGAACTACGAGCAGTACTTC.

The chain recombines TRBV18 with TRBJ1-6; 7 bases line up with TRBD1. The CDR3 length is 15 residues. V was clipped by 6 bases and J by 10 bases; unmatched bases: 12. CDR1 and CDR2 from the germline V gene are KGHSH and LQKENI. The CDR3 loop is CASSQAGGRGSPLHF. CDR3 nucleotide sequence: TGTGCCAGCTCGCAAGCAGGGGGAAGAGGATCACCCCTCCACTTT.

V and J are TRBV5-1 and TRBJ1-1; TRBD1 might be the D (5 bases). The V end was cut by 4 bases, the J end by 1 base, with 11 bases between. CDR3 length: 14 amino acids. Germline CDR1 SGHRS, CDR2 YFSETQ. DNA of the CDR3: TGCGCCAGCAGCCCTGGACACTCGAACACTGAAGCTTTCTTT. Encoded protein: CASSPGHSNTEAFF.

Only one count was recorded for this clone. The rearrangement joins TRBV5-8 to TRBJ2-7, with TRBD2 matching over 8 bases. CDR1 is SGHTS, CDR2 YDEGEE, per germline. The CDR3 extends over 16 amino acids. V was clipped by 0 bases and J by 5 bases; unmatched bases: 10. In DNA form, the CDR3 reads TGTGCCAGCAGCTTGGGGGCGGGAGGCTCACAACACGAGCAGTACTTC. Its translation is CASSLGAGGSQHEQYF. Complete variable domain (other parts from reference TRBV5-8 and TRBJ2-7): EAGVTQSPTHLIKTRGQQATLRCSPISGHTSVYWYQQALGLGLQFLLWYDEGEERNRGNFPPRFSGRQFPNYSSELNVNALELEDSALYLCASSLGAGGSQHEQYFGPGTRLTVT.

The CDR3 bases are TGTGCCAGCAGCTTCTCATCAGGGTTGGAGACCCAGTACTTC. This sequence encodes CASSFSSGLETQYF. This chain joins TRBV7-2 and TRBJ2-5; perhaps TRBD1 as D (5 bases). From germline, CDR1 is SGHTA and CDR2 FQGNSA. V lost 3 bases, J lost 5 bases, and 13 bases lay in between. The CDR3 spans 14 residues.

The chain links TRBV4-1 to TRBJ2-7; 7 bases agree with TRBD1. From germline, CDR1 is MGHRA and CDR2 YSYEKL. The CDR3 contains 15 residues. V lost 2 bases and J lost 6; bases outside the gene matches: 10. The DNA of the CDR3 is TGCGCCAGCAGCCAAATACCGACAGGGTTCAGCGAGCAGTACTTC. This codes for CASSQIPTGFSEQYF.

This clone was observed a single time. This sequence joins TRBV7-2 and TRBJ2-5; D unclear. There are 14 residues in the CDR3. CDR1 and CDR2 from the germline V gene are SGHTA and FQGNSA. The ends were cut back, 5 bases at V and 4 bases at J, with 14 bases in the middle. This CDR3 reads CASSLSVLLETQYF. The DNA for the CDR3 is TGTGCCAGCAGCCTCAGTGTCCTGCTAGAGACCCAGTACTTC.

This chain uses TRBV4-1 with TRBJ1-2; 7 bases are a match to TRBD1. The junction had 4 bases not matched to a gene; V was cut back by 1 base and J by 2 bases. Germline V gene data show CDR1 as MGHRA and CDR2 as YSYEKL. This CDR3 contains 15 residues. In DNA, the CDR3 is TGCGCCAGCAGCCAAGGCCCGGGACAGAACTATGGCTACACCTTC. Translation gives CASSQGPGQNYGYTF.

The chain has TRBV20-1 and TRBJ2-1; 10 nucleotides agree with TRBD2. The CDR3 loop spans 15 amino acids. The V and J ends lost 3 bases and 2 bases, in that order; junction bases with no gene match: 4. The germline V gene has CDR1 DFQATT and CDR2 SNEGSKA (reference sequence). Here the CDR3 reads CSASGLAGAYNEQFF. The CDR3 coding sequence is TGCAGTGCTAGTGGGCTAGCGGGGGCCTACAATGAGCAGTTCTTC.

The rearrangement links TRBV5-4 to TRBJ2-7; TRBD2 matches at 13 bases. The trim removed 1 base at V and 3 bases at J, leaving 7 bases unmatched. This CDR3 is 17 amino acids long. Germline loops: CDR1 SGHNT, CDR2 YYREEE (reference sequence). This CDR3 is CASSLLGGLAGFYEQYF. The CDR3 DNA sequence: TGTGCCAGCAGCTTGCTTGGGGGACTAGCGGGATTCTACGAGCAGTACTTC.

The chain couples TRBV9 to TRBJ2-1; no reliable D call. CDR1 is SGDLS, CDR2 YYNGEE, per germline. Trimming cost V 4 bases and J 4 bases, with 9 bases left between them. CDR3 length: 13 amino acids. Written as DNA, the CDR3 is TGTGCCAGCAGCTCAGGTCCTTACAATGAGCAGTTCTTC. It yields the protein CASSSGPYNEQFF. Full variable domain (remainder filled in from reference TRBV9 and TRBJ2-1): DSGVTQTPKHLITATGQRVTLRCSPRSGDLSVYWYQQSLDQGLQFLIQYYNGEERAKGNILERFSAQQFPDLHSELNLSSLELGDSALYFCASSSGPYNEQFFGPGTRLTVL.

The rearrangement uses TRBV7-3 and TRBJ2-1; D may be TRBD2 (7 bases). Trimming took 4 bases from V and 5 from J, leaving 21 bases between them. The CDR3 has 17 amino acids. CDR1 and CDR2 (germline): SGHTA, FQGTGA. The CDR3 here is CASSWDPRGARDNEQFF. CDR3 coding DNA: TGTGCCAGCAGCTGGGACCCTCGGGGGGCCCGAGACAATGAGCAGTTCTTC.

This clone was counted a single time. The chain has TRBV6-5 and TRBJ2-3, with 8 bases identical to TRBD2. Per germline, CDR1 MNHEY and CDR2 SVGAGI. The length of the CDR3 is 15 residues. V lost 2 bases and J lost 7; bases outside the gene matches: 8. This CDR3 is CASSYVAGGLNTQYF. The CDR3 DNA reads TGTGCCAGCAGTTACGTGGCGGGAGGTCTCAATACGCAGTATTTT.

This chain joins TRBV6-5 and TRBJ2-5; D is ambiguous. The CDR3 covers 13 residues. The V gene lost 6 bases and the J gene lost 4 bases, with 12 bases spanning the gap. Germline V gene lookup returns CDR1 MNHEY and CDR2 SVGAGI. The CDR3 sequence is CASSSPGRETQYF. The CDR3 region has the DNA TGTGCCAGCAGCAGTCCGGGTAGAGAGACCCAGTACTTC.

The rearrangement joins TRBV28 to TRBJ1-1, with a weak D call TRBD1 (5 bases). Germline V gene data show CDR1 as MDHEN and CDR2 as SYDVKM. The CDR3 is made up of 14 amino acids. V lost 7 bases to trimming and J lost 0 bases, with 12 bases between them. This chain's CDR3 is CASTSSGLNTEAFF. CDR3 nucleotide sequence: TGTGCCAGCACCTCATCAGGGCTGAACACTGAAGCTTTCTTT.

The chain recombines TRBV6-5 with TRBJ1-1, with 7 bases fitting TRBD1. With 2 bases clipped from V and 4 bases from J, the junction kept 7 bases outside the gene matches. This CDR3 spans 15 amino acids. Germline lookup yields CDR1 MNHEY and CDR2 SVGAGI. CDR3 bases: TGTGCCAGCAGTTACCCAGGGACAGATAGCACTGAAGCTTTCTTT. This translates into CASSYPGTDSTEAFF.

The J gene is TRBJ2-5, the V gene TRBV7-9; 9 bases agree with TRBD2. V shed 0 bases and J 5 bases; nucleotides not matched to a gene: 13. The CDR3 runs to 18 residues. CDR1 SEHNR and CDR2 FQNEAQ come from the germline V gene (reference sequence). CDR3 region: CASSLASGIAGVDETQYF. CDR3 DNA sequence: TGTGCCAGCAGCTTAGCGAGTGGGATAGCGGGAGTAGATGAGACCCAGTACTTC.

This chain uses TRBV29-1 with TRBJ2-7; 8 positions agree with TRBD2. J gave up 2 bases and V 4 bases, and 4 bases lay outside the gene matches. Germline CDR1 and CDR2: SQVTM and ANQGSEA. The CDR3 consists of 13 residues. CDR3 bases: TGCAGCGTTGGAACTAGCGGACCCTACGAGCAGTACTTC. Translated, it gives CSVGTSGPYEQYF.

This chain joins TRBV9 and TRBJ2-2; possible D gene TRBD1, 5 bases. Germline V gene lookup returns CDR1 SGDLS and CDR2 YYNGEE. The CDR3 loop spans 14 amino acids. V was clipped by 0 bases and J by 5 bases, with 8 bases between them. The CDR3 DNA reads as TGTGCCAGCAGCGTAGTTCAGGGAACCGGGGAGCTGTTTTTT. Its translation is CASSVVQGTGELFF.

The chain recombines TRBV7-9 with TRBJ2-1; D remains unclear. V was clipped by 1 base and J by 13 bases, with 8 bases between them. The CDR3 has 11 residues. Germline V lookup: CDR1 SEHNR, CDR2 FQNEAQ (reference sequence). The CDR3 coding sequence is TGTGCCAGCAGCTTAGTCCTTTCCCAGTTCTTC. It is translated as CASSLVLSQFF. Full variable domain (rest looked up from reference TRBV7-9 and TRBJ2-1): DTGVSQNPRHKITKRGQNVTFRCDPISEHNRLYWYRQTLGQGPEFLTYFQNEAQLEKSRLLSDRFSAERPKGSFSTLEIQRTEQGDSAMYLCASSLVLSQFFGPGTRLTVL.

The chain joins TRBV2 to TRBJ2-7; 8 bases align to TRBD1. Looked up from germline, CDR1 is SNHLY and CDR2 is FYNNEI. The V segment lost 7 bases and the J segment 3 bases; nucleotides outside the gene matches: 5. CDR3 length: 13 residues. This CDR3 is CASTDRVGYEQYF. In DNA form, the CDR3 reads TGTGCCAGCACGGACAGGGTCGGCTACGAGCAGTACTTC.

The chain uses TRBV5-1 and TRBJ2-3; the match to TRBD1 covers 9 bases. The germline CDR1 and CDR2 sequences are SGHRS and YFSETQ. Trimming removed 4 bases from V and 3 bases from J; junction bases left unmatched: 3. This CDR3 contains 14 residues. CDR3 DNA sequence: TGCGCCAGCAGCGTGACAGGGGGGACAGATACGCAGTATTTT. The encoded protein is CASSVTGGTDTQYF. The full variable domain, completed using reference TRBV5-1 and TRBJ2-3, is KAGVTQTPRYLIKTRGQQVTLSCSPISGHRSVSWYQQTPGQGLQFLFEYFSETQRNKGNFPGRFSGRQFSNSRSEMNVSTLELGDSALYLCASSVTGGTDTQYFGPGTRLTVL.